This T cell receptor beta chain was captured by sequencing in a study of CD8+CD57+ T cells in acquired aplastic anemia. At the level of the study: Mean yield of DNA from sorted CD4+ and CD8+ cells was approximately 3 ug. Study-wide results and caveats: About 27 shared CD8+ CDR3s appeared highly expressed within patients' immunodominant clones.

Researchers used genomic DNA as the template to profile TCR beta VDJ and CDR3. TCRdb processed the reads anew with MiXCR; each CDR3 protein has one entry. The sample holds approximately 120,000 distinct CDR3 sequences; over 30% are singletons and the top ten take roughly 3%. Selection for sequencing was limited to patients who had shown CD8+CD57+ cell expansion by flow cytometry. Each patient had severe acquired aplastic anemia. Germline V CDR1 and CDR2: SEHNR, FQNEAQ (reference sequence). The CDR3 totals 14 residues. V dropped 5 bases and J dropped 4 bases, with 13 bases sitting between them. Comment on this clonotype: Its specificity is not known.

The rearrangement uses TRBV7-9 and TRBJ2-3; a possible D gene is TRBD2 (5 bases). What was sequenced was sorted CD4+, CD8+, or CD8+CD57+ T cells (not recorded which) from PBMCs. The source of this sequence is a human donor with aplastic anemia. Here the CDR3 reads CASSPLVSADTQYF. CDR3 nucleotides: TGTGCCAGCAGCCCATTGGTTAGCGCAGATACGCAGTATTTT.